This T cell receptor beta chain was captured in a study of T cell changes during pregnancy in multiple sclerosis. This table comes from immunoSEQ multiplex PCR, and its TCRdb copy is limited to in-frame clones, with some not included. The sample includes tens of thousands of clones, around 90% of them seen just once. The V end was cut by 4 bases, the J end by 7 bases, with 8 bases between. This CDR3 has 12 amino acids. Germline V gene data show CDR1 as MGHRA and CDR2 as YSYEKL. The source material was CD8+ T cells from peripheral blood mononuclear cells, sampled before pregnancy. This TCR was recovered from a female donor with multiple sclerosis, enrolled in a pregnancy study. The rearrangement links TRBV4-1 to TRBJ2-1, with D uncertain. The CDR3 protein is CASSPTRNEQFF. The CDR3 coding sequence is TGCGCCAGCAGCCCGACGAGGAATGAGCAGTTCTTC.